This T cell receptor beta chain appears in the sequencing data of a study of T cell repertoires in cytomegalovirus infection. In the study overall: It can be stated that public TCR beta signatures indicated CMV infection as well as a matching HLA type. Study findings and constraints: CMV-specific TCR beta clonotypes restricted by HLA-C were the ones dominating the ex vivo response. The study identified carriers of CMV plus the relevant HLA from cumulative public TCR beta family frequency.

This clonotype appeared a single time. The antigen remains undetermined. TCRdb ran MiXCR on the reads and lists one entry per CDR3 protein. Altogether about 230,000 distinct CDR3 sequences are present, 20% to 25% being singletons, with the ten largest covering 15% to 20%. This CDR3 is built from 14 residues. V shed 4 bases and J 2 bases; nucleotides not matched to a gene: 4. The germline V gene encodes CDR1 KGHDR and CDR2 SFDVKD. The sequenced sample consisted of CD8+ T cells from PBMCs. This receptor was obtained from a human donor in good health (CMV status not recorded). Some clones in this sample may be carry-over from other donors' samples. The gene calls are TRBV24-1 and TRBJ2-7; TRBD2 agrees at 7 bases. As DNA, the CDR3 is TGTGCCACCAGTGAAAGGACTAGACCCTACGAGCAGTACTTC. Translated, it gives CATSERTRPYEQYF.